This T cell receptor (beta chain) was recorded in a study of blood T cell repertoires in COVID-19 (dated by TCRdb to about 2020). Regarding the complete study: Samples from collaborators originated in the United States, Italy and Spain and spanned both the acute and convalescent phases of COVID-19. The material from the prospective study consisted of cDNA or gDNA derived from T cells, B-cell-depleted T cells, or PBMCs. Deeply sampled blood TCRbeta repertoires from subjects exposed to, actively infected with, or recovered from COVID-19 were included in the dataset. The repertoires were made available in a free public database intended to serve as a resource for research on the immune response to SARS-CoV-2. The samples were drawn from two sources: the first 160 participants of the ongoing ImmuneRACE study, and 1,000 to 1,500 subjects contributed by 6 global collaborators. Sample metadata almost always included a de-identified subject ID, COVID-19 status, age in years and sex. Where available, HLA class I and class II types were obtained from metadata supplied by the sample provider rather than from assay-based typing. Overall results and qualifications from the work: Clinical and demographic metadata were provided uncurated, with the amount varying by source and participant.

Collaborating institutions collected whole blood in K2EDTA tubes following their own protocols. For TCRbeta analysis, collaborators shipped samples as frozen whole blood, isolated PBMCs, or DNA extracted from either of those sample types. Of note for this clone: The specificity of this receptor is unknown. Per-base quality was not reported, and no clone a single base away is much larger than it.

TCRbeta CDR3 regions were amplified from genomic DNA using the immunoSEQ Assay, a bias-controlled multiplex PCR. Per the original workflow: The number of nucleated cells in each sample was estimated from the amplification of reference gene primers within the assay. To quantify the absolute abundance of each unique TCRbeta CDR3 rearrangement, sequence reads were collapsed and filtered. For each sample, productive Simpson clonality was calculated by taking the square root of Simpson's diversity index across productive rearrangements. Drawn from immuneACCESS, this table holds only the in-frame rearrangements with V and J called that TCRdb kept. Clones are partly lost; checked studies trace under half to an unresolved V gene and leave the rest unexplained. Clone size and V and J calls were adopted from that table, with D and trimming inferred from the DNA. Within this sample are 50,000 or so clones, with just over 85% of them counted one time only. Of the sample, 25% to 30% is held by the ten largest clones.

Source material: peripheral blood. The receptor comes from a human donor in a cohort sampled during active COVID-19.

The bases are TGTGCCAGCAGCTTGGAGGGGACAGGTCCCGTTCTCAACTATGGCTACACCTTC. Its coded protein is CASSLEGTGPVLNYGYTF. The chain employs TRBV5-5 and TRBJ1-2; 8 bases in the junction line up with TRBD1. V and J are trimmed by 0 bases and 2 bases, and the gene matches miss 12 bases of the junction. The CDR3 has 18 amino acids, counting the end cysteine and phenylalanine. CDR3 DNA only is kept here, 54 bases in frame from base 1. Reading the germline V gene (reference sequence) gives CDR1 SGHKS and CDR2 YYEKEE.